The rows below give T cell receptor beta chains drawn from one sample of a study of blood T cell repertoires in COVID-19. Measured with immunoSEQ multiplex PCR; TCRdb has only the in-frame clones, and not every one. The data show about 300,000 clones, roughly 91% seen once. The sample comprised PBMCs or T cells enriched from blood (not recorded which). These receptors all come from a woman aged 45-60 years who had been exposed to COVID-19. The CDR3 runs from the conserved cysteine through the conserved F or W. Fields, in order: J gene, D gene, clone size, V gene, CDR3 protein, CDR3 DNA. A D gene is named only where the DNA matches it firmly. Clone size is stated in some rows and not others, as once, few, many or a class when expanded.

J gene: TRBJ1-3; D gene: TRBD1; clone size: -; V gene: TRBV6-6; CDR3 protein: CASSQRTGGSSGNTIYF; CDR3 DNA: TGTGCCAGCAGTCAGCGGACAGGGGGGTCGTCTGGAAACACCATATATTTT
J gene: TRBJ1-5; D gene: -; clone size: -; V gene: TRBV28; CDR3 protein: CASSPSRAQSNQPQHF; CDR3 DNA: TGTGCCAGCAGCCCGAGCAGGGCCCAAAGCAATCAGCCCCAGCATTTT
J gene: TRBJ2-1; D gene: TRBD1; clone size: -; V gene: TRBV7-2; CDR3 protein: CASSWGQTGEQFF; CDR3 DNA: TGTGCCAGCAGCTGGGGACAGACCGGTGAGCAGTTCTTC
J gene: TRBJ2-1; D gene: -; clone size: once; V gene: TRBV29-1; CDR3 protein: CSVDTYNEQFF; CDR3 DNA: TGCAGCGTCGACACCTACAATGAGCAGTTCTTC
J gene: TRBJ1-5; D gene: -; clone size: -; V gene: TRBV3-1/TRBV3-2; CDR3 protein: CASSQAGVGQPQHF; CDR3 DNA: TGTGCCAGCAGCCAAGCCGGGGTGGGGCAGCCCCAGCATTTT
J gene: TRBJ2-7; D gene: -; clone size: -; V gene: TRBV6-1; CDR3 protein: CASSEAPGFAEPGEQYF; CDR3 DNA: TGTGCCAGCAGTGAAGCCCCCGGTTTTGCGGAACCGGGCGAGCAGTACTTC
J gene: TRBJ1-2; D gene: TRBD1; clone size: once; V gene: TRBV5-8; CDR3 protein: CASRDSNYGYTF; CDR3 DNA: TGTGCCAGCCGGGACAGTAACTATGGCTACACCTTC
J gene: TRBJ1-1; D gene: -; clone size: -; V gene: TRBV5-4; CDR3 protein: CASSLNGQWGTTEAFF; CDR3 DNA: TGTGCCAGCAGCTTGAACGGACAGTGGGGCACCACTGAAGCTTTCTTT
J gene: TRBJ2-1; D gene: -; clone size: -; V gene: TRBV5-4; CDR3 protein: CAYGRSSGPSSYNEQFF; CDR3 DNA: TGTGCCTATGGGAGGTCGTCAGGTCCCAGCTCCTACAATGAGCAGTTCTTC
J gene: TRBJ1-1; D gene: TRBD1; clone size: -; V gene: TRBV5-4; CDR3 protein: CASSLGQGEAFF; CDR3 DNA: TGTGCCAGCAGCTTGGGACAGGGTGAAGCTTTCTTT
J gene: TRBJ1-2; D gene: TRBD1; clone size: -; V gene: TRBV18; CDR3 protein: CASSRGQDYGYTF; CDR3 DNA: TGTGCCAGCTCACGCGGACAGGACTATGGCTACACCTTC
J gene: TRBJ2-7; D gene: -; clone size: -; V gene: TRBV27; CDR3 protein: CASRGSWGETYEQYF; CDR3 DNA: TGTGCCAGCAGGGGGTCTTGGGGGGAAACCTACGAGCAGTACTTC
J gene: TRBJ1-1; D gene: -; clone size: -; V gene: TRBV27; CDR3 protein: CASSLVPSSTGGTEAFF; CDR3 DNA: TGTGCCAGCAGTTTAGTCCCCAGCTCTACGGGGGGCACTGAAGCTTTCTTT
J gene: TRBJ2-5; D gene: -; clone size: -; V gene: TRBV19; CDR3 protein: CASSYEETQYF; CDR3 DNA: TGTGCCAGTAGTTATGAAGAGACCCAGTACTTC
J gene: TRBJ2-3; D gene: -; clone size: -; V gene: TRBV5-4; CDR3 protein: CASSLTDRRTDTQYF; CDR3 DNA: TGTGCCAGCAGTCTGACCGACAGACGCACAGATACGCAGTATTTT
J gene: TRBJ1-1; D gene: TRBD1; clone size: -; V gene: TRBV6-5; CDR3 protein: CASTLRTGEYTEAFF; CDR3 DNA: TGTGCCAGCACCCTAAGGACAGGGGAGTACACTGAAGCTTTCTTT
J gene: TRBJ1-2; D gene: -; clone size: -; V gene: TRBV19; CDR3 protein: CASSIDLAAGSYGYTF; CDR3 DNA: TGTGCCAGTAGTATAGATTTGGCAGCGGGGAGCTATGGCTACACCTTC
J gene: TRBJ1-6; D gene: -; clone size: -; V gene: TRBV28; CDR3 protein: CAVTRGGSPLHF; CDR3 DNA: TGTGCCGTTACACGGGGTGGGTCACCCCTCCACTTT
J gene: TRBJ2-7; D gene: TRBD1; clone size: -; V gene: TRBV7-9; CDR3 protein: CASSFEGAVGYEQYF; CDR3 DNA: TGTGCCAGCAGCTTCGAGGGGGCAGTGGGGTACGAGCAGTACTTC
J gene: TRBJ2-7; D gene: TRBD1; clone size: -; V gene: TRBV28; CDR3 protein: CASSMTGGEDHEQYF; CDR3 DNA: TGTGCCAGCAGCATGACAGGGGGCGAGGACCACGAGCAGTACTTC